This T cell receptor beta chain was profiled in a study of a mutant IDH1 vaccine in newly diagnosed glioma listed by TCRdb under 2021. Regarding the study in general: In the chemotherapy-containing groups, vaccination started alongside temozolomide cycles, whereas in patients who had radiotherapy alone it started 4-6 weeks after radiotherapy. Of the roughly 32 patients who were treated, about 62% were male and roughly 38% were female, and the mean age was about 40 years. Before enrollment, patients had received standard therapy of radiotherapy alone, temozolomide alone, or radiochemotherapy with temozolomide; most received the combination. The week-35 safety follow-up was designated visit V12, and the week-47 end of study was designated visit V13. Peripheral blood was collected at six visits: V03 (baseline), V05, V07, V10, V12 and V13. For exploratory analyses, around 23 treated patients had longitudinal TCRB deep sequencing done wherever samples were available.

The library was produced with the immunoSEQ multiplex PCR assay. Following the manufacturer's protocol, the hsTCRB Kit was used to amplify rearranged TCR beta chain sequences. TCRB libraries were sequenced on an Illumina MiSeq. On the study's bioinformatics: The proprietary platform of the kit vendor was used for demultiplexing, trimming and gene mapping. In TCRdb, the immuneACCESS table is reduced to in-frame sequences with V and J assigned. These tables do not hold every clone; where another copy was compared, an unresolved V gene accounts for under half, and the others remain unexplained. V and J calls and clone size are as listed in that table; D and trimming were resolved from the DNA. The table for this sample lists around 40,000 clones; approximately 86% of them were counted only once. The top ten clones comprise around 19% of the sample. A word on this clone: There is no known antigen for this receptor. The record has no base qualities; no much larger clone is one base away.

From the germline V gene, CDR1 is LGHNT and CDR2 is FRNRAP. Measured from the cysteine to the phenylalanine, the CDR3 is 14 residues long. Only CDR3 DNA is held: 42 bases, read in frame from base 1. V and J lose 6 bases and 9 bases, and a span of 20 bases separates them. Results the study describes overall, beyond this receptor: The authors noted that analyses of patient blood samples could not be reproduced because of sample limitations. Pseudoprogression appeared unrelated to alterations in the top peripheral T cell clonotypes detected by TCRB sequencing. Availability determined which PBMC samples were chosen for TCRB deep sequencing. Immune responses induced by the vaccine were seen in over 90% of patients across multiple MHC alleles.

What the time point label conveys for this sample: week 47, end of study. Every vaccine dose consisted of 300 ug of a 20-mer mutant IDH1 peptide in Montanide, administered subcutaneously together with topical imiquimod. Patients were given eight vaccinations, in weeks 1, 3, 5, 7, 11, 15, 19 and 23, which matched visits V03 through V10. The donors had newly diagnosed IDH1-mutant astrocytomas of WHO grade 3 or 4 that showed loss of nuclear ATRX. The samples were drawn from NOA16, a multicentre, single-arm, open-label phase I trial in Germany that tested a mutant IDH1 peptide vaccine in humans for the first time. Genomic DNA for TCRB sequencing was extracted from EDTA blood using the DNeasy Blood and Tissue Kit.

This TCR came from a man aged 18 to 29 with glioma. Some clones in this sample may be carry-over from other donors' samples. Material: PBMCs, obtained from a glioma patient whose treatment included an IDH1 peptide vaccine. Here the chain combines TRBV12-5 and TRBJ1-1; a weak D assignment points to TRBD1 (6 bases agree). The nucleotide sequence reads TGTGCTAGTGGCCAAAGGGACAAGGCGGGGAAAGCTTTCTTT. Its translation reads: CASGQRDKAGKAFF.